The clone carrying this T cell receptor beta chain was picked up a small number of times. Its antigen is not identified. This specimen belongs to a study of CD8+ T cells in alopecia areata. Study-wide results and limits: Having just one nonresponder leaves the connection between baseline CD8+ expansion and response unresolved.

Described treatment: oral pan-JAK inhibitor, 5-10 mg twice daily. From PBMCs, CD4+ and CD8+ T cells were sorted. It was cDNA, reverse transcribed from extracted RNA, that served as the sequencing template. Using immunoSEQ multiplex PCR, the repertoire was profiled, and TCRdb retains in-frame clones only, with some absent. The sample carries approximately 140,000 clones, roughly nine tenths recorded once. This clonotype was obtained from a human donor with alopecia areata. Sequences were derived from CD8+ T cells sorted from blood, sampled at week 4, from a patient treated with tofacitinib.

The CDR3 loop is CASSSRGAYEQYF. Written as DNA, the CDR3 is TGTGCCAGCAGCTCCCGTGGGGCCTACGAGCAGTACTTC. J is TRBJ2-7 and V is TRBV5-8; no firm D call. CDR1 is SGHTS and CDR2 is YDEGEE in the germline V gene. Deletions cut 3 bases from V and 2 bases from J, with 9 bases between. The CDR3 runs to 13 residues.